A single sample is the source of the 18 T cell receptor beta chains below, sequenced in a study of blood T cell repertoires in COVID-19. The table came from immunoSEQ multiplex PCR; TCRdb's copy has only in-frame clones and leaves some out. This sample has about 21,000 clones, with roughly 84% found just once. The sample consisted of peripheral blood. These receptors were taken from a man aged 35 to 55 with acute or convalescent COVID-19.

The chain has TRBV18 and TRBJ1-2, with TRBD1 matching 9 bases. V shed 5 bases and J 8 bases; nucleotides not matched to a gene: 12. This CDR3 has 15 amino acids. CDR1 is KGHSH and CDR2 is LQKENI in the germline V gene. The CDR3 reads CASSEKTGTGKGYTF. DNA for the CDR3: TGTGCCAGCTCAGAAAAAACTGGGACAGGGAAGGGCTACACCTTC. Full variable domain (remainder filled in from reference TRBV18 and TRBJ1-2): NAGVMQNPRHLVRRRGQEARLRCSPMKGHSHVYWYRQLPEEGLKFMVYLQKENIIDESGMPKERFSAEFPKEGPSILRIQQVVRGDSAAYFCASSEKTGTGKGYTFGSGTRLTVV.

The V gene is TRBV19, the J gene TRBJ1-6; 7 bases fit TRBD1. CDR1 and CDR2 from the germline V gene are LNHDA and SQIVND (reference sequence). The CDR3 has 15 amino acids. V lost 3 bases and J lost 2; bases outside the gene matches: 1. This chain's CDR3 is CASSMGTAYNSPLHF. The CDR3 DNA reads as TGTGCCAGTAGTATGGGGACAGCCTATAATTCACCCCTCCACTTT.

The chain is built from TRBV30 and TRBJ2-7; 7 nucleotides line up with TRBD1. The CDR3 totals 12 residues. CDR1 and CDR2 from the germline V gene are GTSNPN and SVGIG (reference sequence). The V gene end was trimmed by 2 bases and the J gene end by 6 bases; junction bases not matched to a gene: 4. CDR3 residues: CAWSFTGAEQYF. The CDR3 DNA reads as TGTGCCTGGAGTTTTACAGGGGCCGAGCAGTACTTC.

The V and J genes are TRBV25-1 and TRBJ1-6; D remains ambiguous. The germline CDR1 and CDR2 sequences are MGHDK and SYGVNS. Trimming removed 1 base from V and 8 bases from J, with 12 bases in between. This CDR3 is built from 15 residues. CDR3 coding DNA: TGTGCCAGCAGTGAATTTCTCAGAGGCGATTCACCCCTCCACTTT. Amino acids: CASSEFLRGDSPLHF.

The chain recombines TRBV5-4 with TRBJ2-4; 7 nucleotides match TRBD1. CDR3 length equals 16 residues. Germline lookup yields CDR1 SGHNT and CDR2 YYREEE (reference sequence). V was clipped by 4 bases and J by 5 bases; unmatched bases: 12. The CDR3 DNA reads TGTGCCAGCAGCAACGACAGGGTGGGATCTGAAAACATTCAGTACTTC. Its translation is CASSNDRVGSENIQYF.

This clone was recorded once. The V and J genes are TRBV2 and TRBJ2-7; 10 nucleotides align to TRBD1. CDR1 is SNHLY and CDR2 is FYNNEI in the germline V gene. The J segment lost 4 bases and the V segment lost 7 bases, leaving 7 bases of the junction unmatched. The CDR3 loop spans 14 amino acids. CDR3 protein: CASKVGQGFYEQYF. The DNA of the CDR3 is TGTGCCAGCAAGGTGGGACAGGGGTTTTACGAGCAGTACTTC.

This clone came up a few times. This chain uses TRBV30 with TRBJ2-2; no firm D call. CDR3 length equals 13 residues. Trimming left V 4 bases short and J 3 bases short, with 9 bases between. Germline CDR1 reads GTSNPN; CDR2 reads SVGIG (reference sequence). CDR3 sequence: CAWTAGHTGELFF. The DNA for the CDR3 is TGTGCCTGGACAGCAGGTCACACCGGGGAGCTGTTTTTT. The full variable domain, with the rest looked up from reference TRBV30 and TRBJ2-2, is SQTIHQWPATLVQPVGSPLSLECTVEGTSNPNLYWYRQAAGRGLQLLFYSVGIGQISSEVPQNLSASRPQDRQFILSSKKLLLSDSGFYLCAWTAGHTGELFFGEGSRLTVL.

J is TRBJ2-1 and V is TRBV30; D gene ambiguous. The V and J ends lost 4 bases and 0 bases respectively, with 7 bases between them. This CDR3 spans 13 amino acids. The germline gives CDR1 GTSNPN, CDR2 SVGIG (reference sequence). CDR3 DNA sequence: TGTGCCTGGACTCCGGGCTCCTACAATGAGCAGTTCTTC. The encoded protein is CAWTPGSYNEQFF.

The chain combines TRBV29-1 with TRBJ2-1; tentative D call: TRBD1 (7 bases). Trimming pared 5 bases from V and 9 bases from J, leaving 14 bases between. The germline CDR1 and CDR2 sequences are SQVTM and ANQGSEA. The CDR3 runs 12 residues. In DNA, the CDR3 is TGCAGCGTTAACCAGGGGGGCAGTGAGCAGTTCTTC. It translates to CSVNQGGSEQFF.

This clone has only a few counts. This chain uses TRBV5-6 with TRBJ2-2; 7 bases are a match to TRBD2. CDR3 size: 16 residues. The germline CDR1 and CDR2 sequences are SGHDT and YYEEEE. V trimming: 2 bases; J trimming: 3 bases; junction bases outside the gene matches: 7. The CDR3 DNA follows: TGTGCCAGCAGCTTCTACGCGGGAGACGACACCGGGGAGCTGTTTTTT. This sequence encodes CASSFYAGDDTGELFF. The complete variable domain, with remaining parts taken from reference TRBV5-6 and TRBJ2-2, reads DAGVTQSPTHLIKTRGQQVTLRCSPKSGHDTVSWYQQALGQGPQFIFQYYEEEERQRGNFPDRFSGHQFPNYSSELNVNALLLGDSALYLCASSFYAGDDTGELFFGEGSRLTVL.

The gene calls are TRBV19 and TRBJ1-2, with D unresolved. CDR1 LNHDA and CDR2 SQIVND come from the germline V gene (reference sequence). V lost 5 bases, J lost 6 bases, and 10 bases lay in between. The CDR3 totals 12 residues. CDR3 in DNA: TGTGCCAGTAGTCCCCGGGGTGATGGCTACACCTTC. Translating gives CASSPRGDGYTF.

This clone was counted a few times. The chain has TRBV5-8 and TRBJ1-1, with 7 positions matching TRBD1. J gave up 0 bases and V 4 bases, and 12 bases lay outside the gene matches. Germline V gives CDR1 SGHTS, CDR2 YDEGEE. The CDR3 contains 17 residues. The CDR3 is CASSILGQLYMNTEAFF. The CDR3 DNA is TGTGCCAGCAGCATACTGGGACAGCTATACATGAACACTGAAGCTTTCTTT. Full variable domain (remainder filled in from reference TRBV5-8 and TRBJ1-1): EAGVTQSPTHLIKTRGQQATLRCSPISGHTSVYWYQQALGLGLQFLLWYDEGEERNRGNFPPRFSGRQFPNYSSELNVNALELEDSALYLCASSILGQLYMNTEAFFGQGTRLTVV.

This CDR3 is CASSGADKNIQYF. The CDR3, as DNA: TGTGCCAGTAGTGGAGCGGACAAAAACATTCAGTACTTC. The genes are TRBV19 and TRBJ2-4, with TRBD2 as a possible D gene (5 bases). The ends were cut back, 5 bases at V and 3 bases at J, with 8 bases in the middle. This CDR3 is 13 amino acids long. Germline V gene sequence: CDR1 LNHDA, CDR2 SQIVND (reference sequence). Full variable domain (rest looked up from reference TRBV19 and TRBJ2-4): DGGITQSPKYLFRKEGQNVTLSCEQNLNHDAMYWYRQDPGQGLRLIYYSQIVNDFQKGDIAEGYSVSREKKESFPLTVTSAQKNPTAFYLCASSGADKNIQYFGAGTRLSVL.

J is TRBJ1-1 and V is TRBV2; a weak D match, TRBD1 (6 bases). This CDR3 is built from 15 residues. Germline CDR1 reads SNHLY; CDR2 reads FYNNEI. Trimming removed 4 bases at V and 6 bases at J, with 18 bases between. CDR3 protein: CASSVSQGVQAEAFF. The DNA for the CDR3 is TGTGCCAGCAGTGTATCACAGGGAGTTCAAGCTGAAGCTTTCTTT.

The chain is built from TRBV7-8 and TRBJ2-5, with 8 bases that match TRBD2. The V gene end was trimmed by 6 bases and the J gene end by 2 bases; junction bases not matched to a gene: 11. Germline V lookup: CDR1 SGHVS, CDR2 FQNEAQ. This CDR3 spans 16 amino acids. The CDR3 nucleotides are TGTGCCAGCAGACCTAACCGGACTAGCCGGCAAGAGACCCAGTACTTC. Its protein is CASRPNRTSRQETQYF.

This clone was counted a few times. The chain joins TRBV18 to TRBJ2-5; possibly TRBD1 for D (6 bases). Germline values: CDR1 KGHSH, CDR2 LQKENI. The CDR3 has 13 amino acids. V dropped 5 bases and J dropped 1 base, with 8 bases sitting between them. CDR3: CASSTRGQETQYF. The DNA for the CDR3 is TGTGCCAGCTCAACCAGGGGCCAAGAGACCCAGTACTTC.

The chain combines TRBV6-6 with TRBJ1-4; 7 nucleotides line up with TRBD1. Losses at the gene ends were 0 bases for V and 6 bases for J; bases not matched to a gene: 4. Germline CDR1 reads MNHNY; CDR2 reads SVGAGI (reference sequence). This CDR3 has 15 amino acids. Here the CDR3 reads CASSYSDRDDEKLFF. The CDR3, as DNA: TGTGCCAGCAGTTACTCCGACAGGGATGATGAAAAACTGTTTTTT.

This clone has a handful of counts. This chain uses TRBV5-6 with TRBJ1-3, with D possibly matching TRBD1 (6 bases). The CDR3 loop spans 14 amino acids. Germline V gene data show CDR1 as SGHDT and CDR2 as YYEEEE. Trimming took 2 bases from V and 4 from J, leaving 10 bases between them. CDR3 residues: CASSLSGGGNTIYF. The CDR3 coding sequence is TGTGCCAGCAGCTTATCTGGGGGCGGAAACACCATATATTTT.